This T cell receptor (beta chain) comes out of a study of shared clonotypes between healthy human individuals. The overall study: Serving as donors were two women and a few men, whose ages spanned 18 to 49.

Template amounts of approximately 300 ng DNA, tens of thousands of T cell genomes, were employed in unsorted PBMC replicate PCRs. Original handling: As immunoSEQ supplied junction-only sequences (without quality scores), filtering differed. Profiled with immunoSEQ multiplex PCR; TCRdb holds only in-frame clones, not every one. The DNA was the basis for D and trimming; V, J and clone size are from that table. Here the sample spans 450,000 to 500,000 clones, 70% to 85% being singletons. This sequence originates from a woman in her forties in good health. Some clones in this sample may be carry-over from other donors' samples. Sequenced sample: PBMCs.

CDR3: CASSSAARGLYSYNEQFF. In nucleotides, the CDR3 is TGCGCCAGCAGCTCCGCGGCCCGGGGCCTATACTCCTACAATGAGCAGTTCTTC. This chain links TRBV5-1 with TRBJ2-1; D tentatively fits TRBD1 or TRBD2 (5 bases each). Trimming shortened V by 3 bases and J by 0 bases, and 19 bases separated the two germline ends. This CDR3 region has 18 residues. Germline V gene data show CDR1 as SGHRS and CDR2 as YFSETQ.